This is a list of T cell receptor beta chains from one sample in a study of blood T cell repertoires in COVID-19. Assay used: immunoSEQ multiplex PCR; TCRdb lists only in-frame clones, some missing. The sample shows a few hundred thousand clones, 88% of them seen only once. Sequenced: peripheral blood. These receptors were collected from a woman in her thirties with COVID-19, enrolled during active disease. Both conserved end residues are part of each CDR3. A D gene is named only where the DNA matches it firmly. Not all rows give a size; the values are once, few, many and, for expanded clones, a class.

size: .; length: 16; V: TRBV6-2/TRBV6-3; J: TRBJ1-2; D: .; CDR3: CASSSVLKTADYGYTF; DNA: TGTGCCAGCAGTTCTGTGCTCAAGACAGCTGACTATGGCTACACCTTC
size: few; length: 13; V: TRBV13; J: TRBJ1-2; D: TRBD1; CDR3: CASTPTGTYGYTF; DNA: TGTGCCAGCACCCCGACAGGGACCTATGGCTACACCTTC
size: .; length: 13; V: TRBV2; J: TRBJ2-7; D: .; CDR3: CASSENHSYEQYF; DNA: TGTGCCAGCAGTGAAAATCACTCCTACGAGCAGTACTTC
size: .; length: 12; V: TRBV5-1; J: TRBJ2-4; D: .; CDR3: CASSWTEGIQYF; DNA: TGCGCCAGCAGCTGGACAGAGGGCATTCAGTACTTC
size: .; length: 15; V: TRBV11-1; J: TRBJ1-3; D: .; CDR3: CASSTDGVSGNTIYF; DNA: TGTGCCAGCAGCACCGACGGAGTCTCTGGAAACACCATATATTTT
size: .; length: 13; V: TRBV12-3/TRBV12-4; J: TRBJ2-5; D: .; CDR3: CASSTGEEETQYF; DNA: TGTGCCAGCAGTACAGGGGAGGAGGAGACCCAGTACTTC
size: .; length: 13; V: TRBV9; J: TRBJ1-2; D: .; CDR3: CASSVASGGGYTF; DNA: TGTGCCAGCAGCGTAGCGTCCGGGGGTGGCTACACCTTC
size: .; length: 15; V: TRBV19; J: TRBJ2-5; D: .; CDR3: CASSQSAGASETQYF; DNA: TGTGCCAGTAGTCAGAGCGCGGGGGCGAGTGAGACCCAGTACTTC
size: .; length: 14; V: TRBV13; J: TRBJ2-2; D: .; CDR3: CASSSRLMVGELFF; DNA: TGTGCCAGCAGCTCACGACTTATGGTCGGGGAGCTGTTTTTT
size: once; length: 16; V: TRBV4-3; J: TRBJ2-7; D: .; CDR3: CASSQDTGSVSYEQYF; DNA: TGCGCCAGCAGCCAAGATACAGGGTCGGTTTCCTACGAGCAGTACTTC
size: .; length: 13; V: TRBV7-2; J: TRBJ2-3; D: .; CDR3: CASSFSGTDTQYF; DNA: TGTGCCAGCTCCTTTAGCGGCACAGATACGCAGTATTTT
size: .; length: 18; V: TRBV11-2; J: TRBJ2-2; D: TRBD2; CDR3: CASSPGLAGGPGTGELFF; DNA: TGTGCCAGCAGCCCGGGACTAGCGGGAGGGCCTGGCACCGGGGAGCTGTTTTTT
size: .; length: 16; V: TRBV7-2; J: TRBJ2-1; D: .; CDR3: CASSLNRRILANEQFF; DNA: TGTGCCAGCAGCTTAAACCGCCGTATCTTAGCGAATGAGCAGTTCTTC
size: .; length: 12; V: TRBV29-1; J: TRBJ2-7; D: .; CDR3: CSVMTSIYEQYF; DNA: TGCAGCGTTATGACATCAATCTACGAGCAGTACTTC
size: once; length: 15; V: TRBV6-2/TRBV6-3; J: TRBJ2-7; D: TRBD1; CDR3: CASSYPRQGGYEQYF; DNA: TGTGCCAGCAGTTACCCCCGACAGGGTGGATACGAGCAGTACTTC
size: few; length: 13; V: TRBV7-9; J: TRBJ2-7; D: .; CDR3: CASSLAQGHEQYF; DNA: TGTGCCAGCAGCTTAGCCCAGGGCCACGAGCAGTACTTC
size: .; length: 16; V: TRBV19; J: TRBJ1-5; D: .; CDR3: CASSSILTGYDQPQHF; DNA: TGTGCCAGTAGTTCTATCTTGACAGGTTACGATCAGCCCCAGCATTTT
size: few; length: 16; V: TRBV24-1; J: TRBJ2-2; D: TRBD2; CDR3: CATSDFTSDNTGELFF; DNA: TGTGCCACCAGTGATTTCACTAGCGACAACACCGGGGAGCTGTTTTTT
size: .; length: 14; V: TRBV7-6; J: TRBJ2-7; D: TRBD2; CDR3: CASSLVAGEDEQYF; DNA: TGTGCCAGCAGCTTAGTAGCGGGAGAGGACGAGCAGTACTTC
size: .; length: 14; V: TRBV6-5; J: TRBJ2-7; D: .; CDR3: CASSYSGSSYEQYF; DNA: TGTGCCAGCAGTTACTCGGGCAGTTCCTACGAGCAGTACTTC
size: .; length: 14; V: TRBV28; J: TRBJ2-2; D: .; CDR3: CASSLHSNTGELFF; DNA: TGTGCCAGCAGTTTACACTCGAACACCGGGGAGCTGTTTTTT
size: .; length: 15; V: TRBV5-6; J: TRBJ2-5; D: TRBD1; CDR3: CASSQIDRGKETQYF; DNA: TGTGCCAGCAGCCAAATTGACAGGGGAAAAGAGACCCAGTACTTC
size: .; length: 14; V: TRBV6-2/TRBV6-3; J: TRBJ2-7; D: .; CDR3: CASSYSRGRGEQYF; DNA: TGTGCCAGCAGTTACTCGAGGGGCAGGGGCGAGCAGTACTTC
size: .; length: 15; V: TRBV5-6; J: TRBJ2-1; D: TRBD2; CDR3: CASSRGGRNLNEQFF; DNA: TGTGCCAGCAGCCGGGGCGGGAGGAACCTTAATGAGCAGTTCTTC
size: .; length: 15; V: TRBV6-5; J: TRBJ1-1; D: .; CDR3: CASRTPQGVNTEAFF; DNA: TGTGCCAGCAGAACCCCACAGGGAGTGAACACTGAAGCTTTCTTT
size: .; length: 13; V: TRBV29-1; J: TRBJ2-7; D: TRBD1; CDR3: CSVGQGGSYEQYF; DNA: TGCAGCGTCGGACAGGGGGGATCCTACGAGCAGTACTTC
size: once; length: 15; V: TRBV2; J: TRBJ2-1; D: TRBD1; CDR3: CASSEDRVEFHEQFF; DNA: TGTGCCAGCAGTGAGGACAGGGTCGAGTTCCATGAGCAGTTCTTC
size: .; length: 15; V: TRBV7-3; J: TRBJ2-5; D: .; CDR3: CASSLTGGRGETQYF; DNA: TGTGCCAGCAGCTTAACCGGAGGGAGAGGAGAGACCCAGTACTTC
size: once; length: 12; V: TRBV18; J: TRBJ1-1; D: .; CDR3: CASSQRVSEAFF; DNA: TGTGCCAGCTCACAGAGGGTTTCTGAAGCTTTCTTT
size: .; length: 11; V: TRBV6-5; J: TRBJ1-2; D: .; CDR3: CGAGSSHGYTF; DNA: TGTGGAGCGGGCAGTAGCCATGGCTACACCTTC
size: .; length: 15; V: TRBV6-4; J: TRBJ2-7; D: .; CDR3: CASSAQIGEGYEQYF; DNA: TGTGCCAGCAGTGCCCAAATCGGCGAGGGTTACGAGCAGTACTTC
size: .; length: 14; V: TRBV4-1; J: TRBJ2-3; D: .; CDR3: CASSQSGRTDTQYF; DNA: TGCGCCAGCAGCCAATCAGGGCGCACAGATACGCAGTATTTT
size: .; length: 13; V: TRBV3-1/TRBV3-2; J: TRBJ1-1; D: .; CDR3: CASSQVQNTEAFF; DNA: TGTGCCAGCAGCCAAGTACAGAACACTGAAGCTTTCTTT
size: once; length: 14; V: TRBV7-2; J: TRBJ2-7; D: TRBD2; CDR3: CASSPPGLYYEQYF; DNA: TGTGCCAGCAGCCCTCCGGGACTATACTACGAGCAGTACTTC
size: .; length: 11; V: TRBV2; J: TRBJ2-5; D: .; CDR3: CASKGGETQYF; DNA: TGTGCCAGCAAGGGGGGGGAGACCCAGTACTTC
size: .; length: 16; V: TRBV5-1; J: TRBJ2-1; D: TRBD2; CDR3: CASSLGTSGTPNEQFF; DNA: TGCGCCAGCAGCTTGGGGACTAGCGGTACCCCCAATGAGCAGTTCTTC
size: .; length: 17; V: TRBV19; J: TRBJ2-3; D: .; CDR3: CASSMVPGVFSTDTQYF; DNA: TGTGCCAGTAGTATGGTGCCCGGGGTTTTCTCCACAGATACGCAGTATTTT
size: .; length: 13; V: TRBV11-2; J: TRBJ2-1; D: .; CDR3: CASSLEGTDEQFF; DNA: TGTGCCAGCAGCTTAGAGGGTACAGATGAGCAGTTCTTC
size: few; length: 13; V: TRBV4-1; J: TRBJ1-2; D: TRBD1; CDR3: CASRGDRDGGYTF; DNA: TGCGCCAGCAGGGGGGACAGGGACGGTGGCTACACCTTC
size: .; length: 13; V: TRBV13; J: TRBJ2-7; D: .; CDR3: CASSWGSSYEQYF; DNA: TGTGCCAGCAGTTGGGGCTCGTCCTACGAGCAGTACTTC
size: .; length: 13; V: TRBV7-2; J: TRBJ2-5; D: .; CDR3: CASSSQGSGTQYF; DNA: TGTGCCAGCAGCTCTCAGGGATCGGGGACCCAGTACTTC
size: once; length: 17; V: TRBV21-1; J: TRBJ2-4; D: .; CDR3: CASERAGGPRAKNIQYF; DNA: TGTGCCAGCGAGCGAGCGGGAGGGCCTAGAGCCAAAAACATTCAGTACTTC
size: .; length: 16; V: TRBV27; J: TRBJ2-7; D: TRBD2; CDR3: CASKTSGGLKGHEQYF; DNA: TGTGCCAGCAAGACTAGCGGGGGACTAAAGGGCCACGAGCAGTACTTC
size: .; length: 15; V: TRBV7-9; J: TRBJ2-5; D: .; CDR3: CASSLDSGYQETQYF; DNA: TGTGCCAGCAGCCTAGACAGTGGGTACCAAGAGACCCAGTACTTC
size: .; length: 15; V: TRBV5-1; J: TRBJ2-3; D: TRBD1; CDR3: CASSGGTDPTDTQYF; DNA: TGCGCCAGCAGCGGTGGGACAGACCCCACAGATACGCAGTATTTT
size: .; length: 14; V: TRBV2; J: TRBJ2-1; D: .; CDR3: CASREMLVANEQFF; DNA: TGTGCCAGCAGAGAGATGCTAGTGGCAAATGAGCAGTTCTTC
size: .; length: 14; V: TRBV24-1; J: TRBJ2-3; D: TRBD1; CDR3: CATSVTGVPDTQYF; DNA: TGTGCCACCAGTGTGACAGGGGTCCCAGATACGCAGTATTTT
size: .; length: 15; V: TRBV15; J: TRBJ2-1; D: TRBD2; CDR3: CATSPWTSGSREQFF; DNA: TGTGCCACCAGCCCCTGGACTAGCGGGAGTAGGGAGCAGTTCTTC
size: .; length: 13; V: TRBV25-1; J: TRBJ1-1; D: .; CDR3: CASSKTPNTEAFF; DNA: TGTGCCAGCAGTAAGACACCGAACACTGAAGCTTTCTTT
size: .; length: 14; V: TRBV7-3; J: TRBJ2-2; D: .; CDR3: CASSSGTNTGELFF; DNA: TGTGCCAGCAGCTCCGGGACGAACACCGGGGAGCTGTTTTTT
size: few; length: 13; V: TRBV5-1; J: TRBJ1-1; D: .; CDR3: CASSLQENTEAFF; DNA: TGCGCCAGCAGCTTACAGGAGAACACTGAAGCTTTCTTT
size: once; length: 15; V: TRBV15; J: TRBJ1-2; D: .; CDR3: CATTNPGSLNYGYTF; DNA: TGTGCCACCACCAATCCCGGGTCCCTTAACTATGGCTACACCTTC
size: .; length: 18; V: TRBV7-2; J: TRBJ1-1; D: .; CDR3: CASSPPESPPLLNTEAFF; DNA: TGTGCCAGCAGCCCCCCCGAATCACCCCCGCTCCTAAACACTGAAGCTTTCTTT
size: .; length: 13; V: TRBV27; J: TRBJ1-2; D: .; CDR3: CASSFVAGYGYTF; DNA: TGTGCCAGCAGTTTTGTGGCGGGCTATGGCTACACCTTC
size: .; length: 15; V: TRBV5-1; J: TRBJ2-5; D: TRBD2; CDR3: CASTVTSGFQETQYF; DNA: TGCGCCAGCACCGTGACTAGCGGGTTCCAAGAGACCCAGTACTTC
size: .; length: 15; V: TRBV6-5; J: TRBJ1-6; D: .; CDR3: CASSYSFQIYSPLHF; DNA: TGTGCCAGCAGTTACTCGTTCCAGATATATTCACCCCTCCACTTT
size: .; length: 14; V: TRBV5-1; J: TRBJ1-5; D: .; CDR3: CASSYGDSNQPQHF; DNA: TGCGCCAGCAGCTACGGAGATAGCAATCAGCCCCAGCATTTT